Below are 27 T cell receptor beta chains sequenced from a single sample in a study of blood T cell repertoires in COVID-19. Using immunoSEQ multiplex PCR, the repertoire was profiled, and TCRdb retains in-frame clones only, with some absent. The sample yields some 130,000 clones, roughly 90% seen once. Sequences were obtained from peripheral blood. These receptors originate from a man in his sixties with COVID-19, enrolled during active disease.

The V gene is TRBV5-5, the J gene TRBJ1-4, with 7 bases lining up with TRBD1. CDR1 SGHKS and CDR2 YYEKEE come from the germline V gene (reference sequence). The V segment lost 6 bases and the J segment 0 bases; nucleotides outside the gene matches: 5. The CDR3 has 15 residues. The CDR3 nucleotides are TGTGCCAGCACCCTCGGACAGGCAACTAATGAAAAACTGTTTTTT. Protein sequence: CASTLGQATNEKLFF.

This clone appeared a few times. The rearrangement links TRBV7-9 to TRBJ1-2, with a weak D call TRBD1 (6 bases). The germline gives CDR1 SEHNR, CDR2 FQNEAQ (reference sequence). Deletions cut 5 bases from V and 4 bases from J, with 17 bases between. CDR3 length: 15 amino acids. The CDR3 sequence is CASSRENREGYGYTF. The CDR3 coding sequence is TGTGCCAGCAGCCGCGAAAACAGGGAAGGCTATGGCTACACCTTC.

The table lists this clone with a count of one. This sequence joins TRBV11-3 and TRBJ2-2; the match to TRBD2 covers 11 bases. V shed 5 bases, J shed 4 bases, and the junction held 3 bases outside the gene matches. In germline, CDR1 is SGHNT, CDR2 YENEEA. The CDR3 has 15 residues. The CDR3 loop reads CASSTLAGGTGELFF. The DNA of the CDR3 is TGTGCCAGCAGCACCCTAGCGGGAGGCACCGGGGAGCTGTTTTTT.

This rearrangement joins TRBV28 to TRBJ2-3, with TRBD2 matching 9 bases. The J segment lost 3 bases and the V segment lost 3 bases, leaving 7 bases of the junction unmatched. The CDR3 is made up of 16 amino acids. Looked up from germline, CDR1 is MDHEN and CDR2 is SYDVKM. The CDR3 protein is CASSLGGTSSTDTQYF. The CDR3 DNA reads TGTGCCAGCAGTTTGGGTGGGACTAGCTCAACAGATACGCAGTATTTT.

The chain employs TRBV18 and TRBJ2-2; 7 bases align to TRBD2. The CDR3 is 16 residues long. Germline loops: CDR1 KGHSH, CDR2 LQKENI. Germline trimming cut 5 bases from V and 8 bases from J; bases unmatched to any gene: 14. The CDR3 sequence: CASSDAASGRSGELFF. The DNA of the CDR3 is TGTGCCAGCTCAGACGCGGCTAGCGGAAGGTCTGGGGAGCTGTTTTTT. The entire variable domain, with the rest obtained from reference TRBV18 and TRBJ2-2, is as follows: NAGVMQNPRHLVRRRGQEARLRCSPMKGHSHVYWYRQLPEEGLKFMVYLQKENIIDESGMPKERFSAEFPKEGPSILRIQQVVRGDSAAYFCASSDAASGRSGELFFGEGSRLTVL.

This chain links TRBV4-1 with TRBJ2-1, with 11 bases fitting TRBD2. V trimming: 3 bases; J trimming: 4 bases; junction bases outside the gene matches: 2. Germline lookup yields CDR1 MGHRA and CDR2 YSYEKL. This CDR3 is built from 15 residues. CDR3 sequence reads: CASSQTSGNYNEQFF. The CDR3 DNA is TGCGCCAGCAGCCAGACTAGCGGGAATTACAATGAGCAGTTCTTC.

The chain carries TRBV6-2 or TRBV6-3 and TRBJ2-3; D possibly corresponds to TRBD2 (6 bases). Germline V gene sequence: CDR1 MNHEY, CDR2 SVGEGT. V shed 2 bases and J shed 4 bases, with 13 bases lying between them. This CDR3 spans 15 amino acids. In DNA form, the CDR3 reads TGTGCCAGCAGTTACGAACTAGCCCCCCCAGATACGCAGTATTTT. Translated: CASSYELAPPDTQYF.

The genes are TRBV5-1 and TRBJ1-2; 8 bases map to TRBD1. Germline loops: CDR1 SGHRS, CDR2 YFSETQ. This CDR3 region has 15 residues. V lost 0 bases and J lost 3; bases outside the gene matches: 4. The CDR3 nucleotides are TGCGCCAGCAGCTTGGTTCCAGGGGGCGACTATGGCTACACCTTC. Translating gives CASSLVPGGDYGYTF.

The CDR3: CASSRTSAHSYEQYF. Here the CDR3 DNA reads TGTGCCAGCAGTCGGACTAGCGCCCATTCCTACGAGCAGTACTTC. The chain is built from TRBV6-5 and TRBJ2-7; TRBD2 agrees at 9 bases. CDR3 length: 15 residues. The V segment lost 5 bases and the J segment 1 base; nucleotides outside the gene matches: 6. CDR1 and CDR2 from the germline V gene are MNHEY and SVGAGI.

The chain recombines TRBV28 with TRBJ2-1, with 10 positions matching TRBD2. Trimming removed 7 bases from V and 0 bases from J; junction bases left unmatched: 6. This CDR3 region has 16 residues. In germline, CDR1 is MDHEN, CDR2 SYDVKM. CDR3 loop: CASIGASGSSYNEQFF. In DNA form, the CDR3 reads TGTGCCAGCATCGGGGCTAGCGGGAGCTCCTACAATGAGCAGTTCTTC.

The genes are TRBV20-1 and TRBJ2-3; 16 bases are shared with TRBD2. Germline loops: CDR1 DFQATT, CDR2 SNEGSKA (reference sequence). With V trimmed by 3 bases and J by 4 bases, 7 bases remained unmatched. The CDR3 covers 17 residues. CDR3 DNA sequence: TGCAGTGCTAGTTCCCCGGGACTAGCGGGAGGGTCAGATACGCAGTATTTT. Translation gives CSASSPGLAGGSDTQYF.

This chain joins TRBV2 and TRBJ2-2; the D is unclear. CDR3 length: 13 amino acids. The V and J ends lost 6 bases and 3 bases respectively, with 8 bases between them. The germline V gene encodes CDR1 SNHLY and CDR2 FYNNEI. The CDR3 is CASRELYTGELFF. The CDR3 DNA sequence: TGTGCCAGCAGAGAACTATACACCGGGGAGCTGTTTTTT. Variable domain in full (rest from reference TRBV2 and TRBJ2-2): EPEVTQTPSHQVTQMGQEVILRCVPISNHLYFYWYRQILGQKVEFLVSFYNNEISEKSEIFDDQFSVERPDGSNFTLKIRSTKLEDSAMYFCASRELYTGELFFGEGSRLTVL.

The rearrangement links TRBV3-1 (or the pseudogene TRBV3-2) to TRBJ1-5; D gene unclear. Trimming cost V 4 bases and J 2 bases, with 12 bases left between them. The CDR3 covers 15 residues. Germline V gene lookup returns CDR1 LGHDT and CDR2 YNNKEL (reference sequence). CDR3 DNA: TGTGCCAGCAGCCTGTCTGGGAGGGGCAATCAGCCCCAGCATTTT. Protein: CASSLSGRGNQPQHF.

This clone was recorded once. Relative to the germline gene, one junction end is altered; a read error may explain this. The gene calls are TRBV7-3 and TRBJ2-3; 7 bases agree with TRBD2. The length of the CDR3 is 15 residues. Per the germline V gene, CDR1 is SGHTA and CDR2 is FQGTGA. The CDR3 DNA follows: TGTGCCAGCAGCCTAACTGGACTAGAGACAGATACGCAGTATTTT. Its protein product is CASSLTGLETDTQYF.

This rearrangement joins TRBV30 to TRBJ1-3, with 8 bases fitting TRBD1. V dropped 4 bases and J dropped 4; count of bases not matched to a gene: 9. The V gene's germline CDR1 is GTSNPN and CDR2 SVGIG (reference sequence). The CDR3 runs to 15 residues. Here the CDR3 reads CAWTPSTGVGNTIYF. The CDR3 DNA reads as TGTGCCTGGACTCCCTCGACAGGGGTGGGAAACACCATATATTTT. Supplemented by reference TRBV30 and TRBJ1-3, the full variable domain reads SQTIHQWPATLVQPVGSPLSLECTVEGTSNPNLYWYRQAAGRGLQLLFYSVGIGQISSEVPQNLSASRPQDRQFILSSKKLLLSDSGFYLCAWTPSTGVGNTIYFGEGSWLTVV.

The gene calls are TRBV29-1 and TRBJ2-3, with D perhaps matching TRBD1 (7 bases). Trimming cost V 5 bases and J 3 bases, with 12 bases left between them. The CDR3 is 13 amino acids. CDR1 SQVTM and CDR2 ANQGSEA come from the germline V gene. The CDR3 nucleotides read TGCAGCGTTCAGGGGGGAGTGACAGATACGCAGTATTTT. Protein: CSVQGGVTDTQYF.

The V gene is TRBV21-1, the J gene TRBJ2-1; the table's D call, TRBD1, was not checked against the DNA. TRBV21-1 is deemed a pseudogene. CDR3 size: 12 residues. DNA for the CDR3: TGTGCCAGCAGCAAAGTAGGGGTTGAGCAGTTCTTC. It is translated as CASSKVGVEQFF.

The rearrangement joins TRBV27 to TRBJ2-1, with 11 bases identical to TRBD2. V was pared by 7 bases and J by 10 bases, with 9 bases of the junction left unmatched. This CDR3 contains 14 residues. Germline CDR1 and CDR2: MNHEY and SMNVEV (reference sequence). The CDR3 nucleotides are TGTGCCAGCACCGGACTAGCGGGTTCAAGGGAGCAGTTCTTC. Translating gives CASTGLAGSREQFF.

This chain links TRBV30 with TRBJ1-5; D not certain. The length of the CDR3 is 15 residues. Germline assignment: CDR1 GTSNPN and CDR2 SVGIG (reference sequence). The V end was cut by 2 bases, the J end by 3 bases, with 14 bases between. The CDR3 protein is CAWSPPTFPNQPQHF. CDR3 nucleotide sequence: TGTGCCTGGAGTCCCCCGACTTTTCCCAATCAGCCCCAGCATTTT.

The V and J genes are TRBV28 and TRBJ2-1, with D possibly TRBD2 on 6 matching bases. Trimming left V 0 bases short and J 10 bases short, with 10 bases between. Per germline, CDR1 MDHEN and CDR2 SYDVKM. The length of the CDR3 is 13 residues. The CDR3, as DNA: TGTGCCAGCAGTTTATGGGAGGGGCAGGAGCAGTTCTTC. Amino acids: CASSLWEGQEQFF.

This chain joins TRBV15 and TRBJ1-6; D uncertain. Trimming removed 9 bases from V and 5 bases from J, with 11 bases in between. The CDR3 covers 13 residues. From germline, CDR1 is LNHNV and CDR2 YYDKDF (reference sequence). The CDR3 nucleotides read TGTGCCACAGCGGACGGGAATAATTCACCCCTCCACTTT. It translates to CATADGNNSPLHF.

This clone has only a few counts. CDR3 protein: CAWSRTGIREQYF. The CDR3, as DNA: TGTGCCTGGAGTAGGACAGGGATTAGGGAGCAGTACTTC. The V gene is TRBV30, the J gene TRBJ2-7, with 8 bases fitting TRBD1. V trimming: 2 bases; J trimming: 7 bases; junction bases outside the gene matches: 7. The CDR3 contains 13 residues. Germline CDR1 and CDR2: GTSNPN and SVGIG (reference sequence).

The rearrangement uses TRBV2 and TRBJ2-7; 9 bases align to TRBD2. Germline CDR1 SNHLY, CDR2 FYNNEI. This CDR3 spans 14 amino acids. V trimming: 6 bases; J trimming: 3 bases; junction bases outside the gene matches: 6. CDR3 in DNA: TGTGCCAGCAGCTTTTTGACTAGCGGCTACGAGCAGTACTTC. Translated: CASSFLTSGYEQYF. The full variable domain, in which reference TRBV2 and TRBJ2-7 provide the parts outside the CDR3, is EPEVTQTPSHQVTQMGQEVILRCVPISNHLYFYWYRQILGQKVEFLVSFYNNEISEKSEIFDDQFSVERPDGSNFTLKIRSTKLEDSAMYFCASSFLTSGYEQYFGPGTRLTVT.

This chain connects TRBV30 to TRBJ1-5, with unresolved D. CDR3 length: 13 residues. CDR1 GTSNPN and CDR2 SVGIG come from the germline V gene (reference sequence). V was pared by 4 bases and J by 7 bases, with 14 bases between. The CDR3 coding sequence is TGTGCCTGGACTAAACGGGAGGGCCAGCCCCAGCATTTT. Translated, it gives CAWTKREGQPQHF. The complete variable domain, with remaining parts taken from reference TRBV30 and TRBJ1-5, reads SQTIHQWPATLVQPVGSPLSLECTVEGTSNPNLYWYRQAAGRGLQLLFYSVGIGQISSEVPQNLSASRPQDRQFILSSKKLLLSDSGFYLCAWTKREGQPQHFGDGTRLSIL.

The CDR3 is CASSVSGEGTEAFF. The CDR3 DNA is TGTGCCAGCAGCGTATCCGGCGAGGGCACTGAAGCTTTCTTT. V usage is TRBV9 and J usage is TRBJ1-1; D ambiguous. The CDR3 consists of 14 residues. CDR1 and CDR2 from the germline V gene are SGDLS and YYNGEE. Trimming took 1 base from V and 4 from J, leaving 11 bases between them.

The chain has TRBV18 and TRBJ2-6; no clear D gene. The V gene lost 6 bases and the J gene lost 4 bases, with 13 bases spanning the gap. The V gene's germline CDR1 is KGHSH and CDR2 LQKENI. The CDR3 has 15 amino acids. In DNA, the CDR3 is TGTGCCAGCTCCCGTCGACATAACGGGGCCAACGTCCTGACTTTC. This encodes CASSRRHNGANVLTF.

The chain joins TRBV5-1 to TRBJ1-1, with 8 bases fitting TRBD1. J gave up 6 bases and V 4 bases, and 5 bases lay outside the gene matches. The length of the CDR3 is 13 residues. Germline V gives CDR1 SGHRS, CDR2 YFSETQ. As DNA, the CDR3 is TGCGCCAGCAGCCCCCCGGACAGGGCTGAAGCTTTCTTT. The encoded protein is CASSPPDRAEAFF.